This TCR beta chain was sequenced in a study of cytomegalovirus exposure and HLA in healthy donors. Trimming at V came to 4 bases and at J to 2 bases, leaving 5 bases not matched to a gene. Germline loops: CDR1 SEHNR, CDR2 FQNEAQ (reference sequence). The CDR3 is 14 amino acids. This clone was observed a single time. Its antigen is unknown. Study-level points and caveats: A later analysis found that most CMV-associated TCR beta chains appeared HLA-restricted.

PCR involved 60 Vbeta and 13 Jbeta primers. Clones were sequenced by immunoSEQ multiplex PCR, and TCRdb holds only the in-frame ones, with some missing. Altogether 150,000 to 200,000 clones are present, roughly 80% being singletons, with the ten largest covering less than 1.5%. This sequence was found in a girl aged 5 to 17 in good health and CMV-seropositive. The chain recombines TRBV7-9 with TRBJ2-7; 7 nucleotides align to TRBD1. The sample was PBMCs. In DNA, the CDR3 is TGTGCCAGCAGCTATTCGACAGGGACCTACGAGCAGTACTTC. This sequence encodes CASSYSTGTYEQYF.